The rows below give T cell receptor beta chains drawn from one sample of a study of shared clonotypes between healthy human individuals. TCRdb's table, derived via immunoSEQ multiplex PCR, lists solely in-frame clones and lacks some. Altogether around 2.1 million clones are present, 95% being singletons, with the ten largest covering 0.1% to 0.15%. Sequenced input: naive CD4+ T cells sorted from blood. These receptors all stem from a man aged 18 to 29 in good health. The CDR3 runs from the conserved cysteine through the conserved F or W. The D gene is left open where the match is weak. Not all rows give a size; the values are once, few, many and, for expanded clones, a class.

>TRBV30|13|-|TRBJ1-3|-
TGTGCCTGGACGGTATACTCTGGAAACACCATATATTTT
CAWTVYSGNTIYF
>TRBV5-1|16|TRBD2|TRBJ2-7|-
TGCGCCAGCAGCTTGCTAGCGGGAGGGCCAAGAAACGAGCAGTACTTC
CASSLLAGGPRNEQYF
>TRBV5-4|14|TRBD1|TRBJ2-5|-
TGTGCCAGCAGCTTGTCACAGGGGGGAGAGACCCAGTACTTC
CASSLSQGGETQYF
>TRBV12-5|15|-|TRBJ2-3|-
TGTGCTAGTGGTTTGGTAGGCAGTAGCACAGATACGCAGTATTTT
CASGLVGSSTDTQYF
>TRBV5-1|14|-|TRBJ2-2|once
TGCGCCAGCAGCGTAGTAGGGAACACCGGGGAGCTGTTTTTT
CASSVVGNTGELFF
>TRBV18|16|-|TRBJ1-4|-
TGTGCCAGCTCGTCTAGGACAGCTTCAACTAATGAAAAACTGTTTTTT
CASSSRTASTNEKLFF
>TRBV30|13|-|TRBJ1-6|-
TGTGCCTGGAATCTCGGGATGGGGTCACCCCTCCACTTT
CAWNLGMGSPLHF
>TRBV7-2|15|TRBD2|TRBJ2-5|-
TGTGCCAGCAGCCCCATGGGACTAGCGGAAGAGACCCAGTACTTC
CASSPMGLAEETQYF
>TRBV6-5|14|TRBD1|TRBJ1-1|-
TGTGCCAGCAGGTACAGGGGCCCGAACACTGAAGCTTTCTTT
CASRYRGPNTEAFF
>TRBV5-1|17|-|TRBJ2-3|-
TGCGCCAGCAGCTTACCCAGAGGGAAAGGGGGCACAGATACGCAGTATTTT
CASSLPRGKGGTDTQYF
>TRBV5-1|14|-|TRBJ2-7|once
TGCGCCAGCAAGCCGGGGACATTCTCTTACGAGCAGTACTTC
CASKPGTFSYEQYF
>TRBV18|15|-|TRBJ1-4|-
TGTGCCAGCTCACCACCGACGGGGGTTAATGAAAAACTGTTTTTT
CASSPPTGVNEKLFF
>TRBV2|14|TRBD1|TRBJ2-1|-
TGTGCCAGCAGGCCGCCGGGACAGGGACGGGAGCAGTTCTTC
CASRPPGQGREQFF
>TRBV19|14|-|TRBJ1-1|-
TGTGCCAGTAGCCCCGGGAGGATGAACACTGAAGCTTTCTTT
CASSPGRMNTEAFF
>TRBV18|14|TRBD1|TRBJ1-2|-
TGTGCCAGCTCACTAGACAGGGGTAACTATGGCTACACCTTC
CASSLDRGNYGYTF
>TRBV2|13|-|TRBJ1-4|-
TGTGCCAGCAGTGCAGGGTTGAATGAAAAACTGTTTTTT
CASSAGLNEKLFF
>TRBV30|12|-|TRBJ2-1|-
TGTGCCTGGAGCTTCATTCTAGGGGAGCAGTTCTTC
CAWSFILGEQFF
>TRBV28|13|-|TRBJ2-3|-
TGTGCCAGCAGTTTGTCAGGGCCAGATACGCAGTATTTT
CASSLSGPDTQYF
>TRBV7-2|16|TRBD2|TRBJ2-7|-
TGTGCCAGCAGCCCCGGACTAGCGGGAGGATCCGACGAGCAGTACTTC
CASSPGLAGGSDEQYF
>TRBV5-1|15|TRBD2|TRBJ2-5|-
TGCGCCAGCAGCACGGGACTAGGGCAGGAAGAGACCCAGTACTTC
CASSTGLGQEETQYF
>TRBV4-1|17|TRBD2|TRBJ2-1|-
TGCGCCAGCAGCCATGGACGGACGGGAGGAACATACAATGAGCAGTTCTTC
CASSHGRTGGTYNEQFF
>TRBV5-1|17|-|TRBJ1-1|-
TGCGCCAGCAGCGCAGACGATAGATTAGCATTATCCTCTCAAGCTTTCTTT
CASSADDRLALSSQAFF
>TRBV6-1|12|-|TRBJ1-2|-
TGTGCCAGCACCAGGGGAGGAGGTGGCTACACCTTC
CASTRGGGGYTF
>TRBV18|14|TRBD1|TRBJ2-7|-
TGTGCCAGCTCCCCCGGGACAGGGGTAGGCGAGCAGTACTTC
CASSPGTGVGEQYF
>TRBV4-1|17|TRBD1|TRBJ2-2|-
TGCGCCAGCAGCCAGGTGGGGACAGGGGGGAACACCGGGGAGCTGTTTTTT
CASSQVGTGGNTGELFF
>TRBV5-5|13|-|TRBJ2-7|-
TGTGCCAGCAGCACAGACAGTGACTACGAGCAGTACTTC
CASSTDSDYEQYF
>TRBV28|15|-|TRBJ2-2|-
TGTGCCAGCAGTGGGGGGGCACGTGGAACCGGGGAGCTGTTTTTT
CASSGGARGTGELFF
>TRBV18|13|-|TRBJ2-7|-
TGTGCCAGCTCACCCGACCAGTCCTACGAGCAGTACTTC
CASSPDQSYEQYF
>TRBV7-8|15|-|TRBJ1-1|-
TGTGCCAGCAGCTTAGTGGCAGGGTTGAACACTGAAGCTTTCTTT
CASSLVAGLNTEAFF
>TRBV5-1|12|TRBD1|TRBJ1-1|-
TGCGCCAGCAGCCTCGGACAGGGTGAAGCTTTCTTT
CASSLGQGEAFF
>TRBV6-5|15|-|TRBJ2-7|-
TGTGCCAGCAGTTACAGCGGGACAGGCCACTACGAGCAGTACTTC
CASSYSGTGHYEQYF
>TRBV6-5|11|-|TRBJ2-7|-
TGTGCCACCCATACTTCCTACGAGCAGTACTTC
CATHTSYEQYF
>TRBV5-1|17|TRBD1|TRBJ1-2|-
TGCGCCAGCAGCCCATTCGGGGAGGGGGCGTTGAACTATGGCTACACCTTC
CASSPFGEGALNYGYTF
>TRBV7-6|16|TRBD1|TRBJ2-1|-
TGTGCCAGCAGCGCCCGACAGGGGGGGGCATACAATGAGCAGTTCTTC
CASSARQGGAYNEQFF
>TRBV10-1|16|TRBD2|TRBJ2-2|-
TGCGCCAGCAGTGACCTTGGCGGGGGGAACACCGGGGAGCTGTTTTTT
CASSDLGGGNTGELFF
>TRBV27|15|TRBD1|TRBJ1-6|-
TGTGCCAGCAGTTTATTGGCAGGGGGGGATTCACCCCTCCACTTT
CASSLLAGGDSPLHF
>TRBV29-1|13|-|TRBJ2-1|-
TGCAGCGTTGGAAGGGCAGGTGGAGATGAGCAGTTCTTC
CSVGRAGGDEQFF
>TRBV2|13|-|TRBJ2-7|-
TGTGCCAGCAGTGAGAACGCCTCCTACGAGCAGTACTTC
CASSENASYEQYF
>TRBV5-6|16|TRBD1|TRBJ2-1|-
TGTGCCAGCAGCACAACTCAGGGGGCGGTGTACAATGAGCAGTTCTTC
CASSTTQGAVYNEQFF
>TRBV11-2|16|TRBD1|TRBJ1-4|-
TGTGCCAGCAGCTTAGGTTACAGGGGGCCGGATGAAAAACTGTTTTTT
CASSLGYRGPDEKLFF
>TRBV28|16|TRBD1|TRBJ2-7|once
TGTGCCAGCAGTTCAGGGGGAGCCCCGTCTGCATACGAGCAGTACTTC
CASSSGGAPSAYEQYF
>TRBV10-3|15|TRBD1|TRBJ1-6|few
TGTGCCATCAGTACCTCCGGGACAGATAATTCACCCCTCCACTTT
CAISTSGTDNSPLHF
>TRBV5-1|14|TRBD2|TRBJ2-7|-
TGCGCCAGCAGCACCGGGGGGGGCGCATACGAGCAGTACTTC
CASSTGGGAYEQYF
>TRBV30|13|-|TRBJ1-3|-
TGTGCCTGGAGTACAGGGACTGGAAACACCATATATTTT
CAWSTGTGNTIYF
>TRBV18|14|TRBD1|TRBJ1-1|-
TGTGCCAGCTCATCATCCCCGGGACAGGGCCAAGCTTTCTTT
CASSSSPGQGQAFF
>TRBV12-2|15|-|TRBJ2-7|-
TGTGCAAGTCGCGCTCCGGGCAAGTGTGGGGACGAGCAGTACTTC
CASRAPGKCGDEQYF
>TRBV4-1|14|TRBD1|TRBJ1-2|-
TGCGCCAGCAGCCGAGGGGGCGCCGGCTATGGCTACACCTTC
CASSRGGAGYGYTF
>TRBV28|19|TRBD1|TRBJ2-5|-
TGTGCCAGCAGTTGGTCCTGGGAAGGACAGGGCATGTCCCAAGAGACCCAGTACTTC
CASSWSWEGQGMSQETQYF
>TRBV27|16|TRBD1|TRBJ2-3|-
TGTGCCAGCAGTCCGGGGGACAGGGGTGGTACAGATACGCAGTATTTT
CASSPGDRGGTDTQYF
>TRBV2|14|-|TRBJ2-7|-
TGTGCCAGCAGTGTTAGGTTAGCCGGTGACGAGCAGTACTTC
CASSVRLAGDEQYF
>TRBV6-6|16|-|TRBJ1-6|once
TGTGCCAGCAGTTACGGGGTTCTCAACTATAATTCACCCCTCCACTTT
CASSYGVLNYNSPLHF
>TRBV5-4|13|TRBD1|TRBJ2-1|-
TGTGCCAGCAGCCAGACAGGGGTCGATGAGCAGTTCTTC
CASSQTGVDEQFF
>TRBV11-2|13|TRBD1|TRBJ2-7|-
TGTGCCAGCAGCTTGGACAGGGTTCACGAGCAGTACTTC
CASSLDRVHEQYF
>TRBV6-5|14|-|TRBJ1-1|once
TGTGCCAGCAGTAGGGGGACGGGGGGCACTGAAGCTTTCTTT
CASSRGTGGTEAFF
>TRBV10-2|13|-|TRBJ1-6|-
TGCGCCAGCGGTCCGACAGCAAATTCACCCCTCCACTTT
CASGPTANSPLHF
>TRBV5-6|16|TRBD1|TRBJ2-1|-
TGTGCCAGCAGCCTACTAGACAGGGATTCTTACAATGAGCAGTTCTTC
CASSLLDRDSYNEQFF